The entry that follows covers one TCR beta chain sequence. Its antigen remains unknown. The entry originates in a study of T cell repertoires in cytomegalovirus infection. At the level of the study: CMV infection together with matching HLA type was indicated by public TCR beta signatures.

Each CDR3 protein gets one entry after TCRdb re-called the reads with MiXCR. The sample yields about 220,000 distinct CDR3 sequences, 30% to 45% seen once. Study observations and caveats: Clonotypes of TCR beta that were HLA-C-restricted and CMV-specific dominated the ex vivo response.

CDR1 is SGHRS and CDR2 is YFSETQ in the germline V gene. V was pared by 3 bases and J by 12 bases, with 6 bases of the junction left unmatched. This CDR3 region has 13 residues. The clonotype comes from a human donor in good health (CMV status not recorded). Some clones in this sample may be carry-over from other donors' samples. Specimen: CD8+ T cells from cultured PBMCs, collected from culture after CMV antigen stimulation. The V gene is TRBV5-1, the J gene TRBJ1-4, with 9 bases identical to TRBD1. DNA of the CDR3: TGCGCCAGCAGCTCGGGACAGGGAGGGGAACTGTTTTTT. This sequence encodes CASSSGQGGELFF.